This paragraph covers one T cell receptor beta chain sequence. This clonotype was seen a few times. Its antigen is currently not known. Per-nucleotide qualities are absent, and no much larger clonotype sits a single base away. This sample is part of a study of T cells in Graves' hyperthyroidism and ophthalmopathy (dated by TCRdb to the late 2010s). As for the study more broadly: Peripheral blood samples were taken at initial diagnosis, before any treatment was given. To identify TCR V-J signatures that set the groups apart, the researchers used a discovery cohort of about a hundred patients, made up of roughly 40 with Graves' ophthalmopathy and about 60 with stable Graves' hyperthyroidism. Prospective prediction of ophthalmopathy was tested in an independent validation cohort consisting of 18 to 20 hyperthyroidism patients and 17 patients who later progressed to ophthalmopathy. The roughly 100 discovery patients were randomly divided into training and test sets at a 7:3 ratio. In addition, the study compared T-cell repertoires in thyroid tissue and in blood from several Graves' hyperthyroidism patients. Once sampling was done, hyperthyroidism patients were given methimazole at a starting dose of 30 mg daily, whereas ophthalmopathy patients were given high-dose intravenous methylprednisolone. TCR Vbeta CDR3 sequencing of 140 or so peripheral blood samples (under 45 ophthalmopathy, about 74 hyperthyroidism and about 17 progressor patients) is reported in the paper.

Overall study results and their limits: Sample size was not statistically predetermined, and blinding of investigators to group allocation was not performed. Blood samples also contained most of the expanded thyroid clonotypes (frequency above 0.001), which suggests that blood repertoires may reflect thyroid immune responses. Ophthalmopathy was separated from stable hyperthyroidism by a 13 V-J signature model, with about 86% sensitivity and around 81% specificity obtained in cross-validation and 80%/75% obtained in testing. During validation, the model predicted progression to ophthalmopathy a median of around six months ahead of onset, with around 71% sensitivity and less than 85% specificity.

V lost 0 bases and J lost 8 bases, and the count of bases not matched to a germline gene is 13. Sequences SEHNR (CDR1) and FQNEAQ (CDR2) are obtained from the germline V gene (reference sequence). The CDR3, cysteine through phenylalanine, is 17 amino acids long. The only DNA kept is the CDR3, 51 bases in frame from the first base. The TCR beta CDR3 regions were amplified from RNA transcripts. For the first round of RT-PCR on the TCR CDR3, the HTBI primer set was used together with the Qiagen OneStep RT-PCR kit. Libraries were constructed in a second round of multiplex PCR, after which size selection and purification were carried out. Paired-end sequencing of the libraries was performed with 100 bp reads on an Illumina HiSeq2000. The study's processing was this. SOAPnuke was used to process the raw data, removing reads that contained adapters or uncalled bases, had a mean Phred below 15, or lacked an exact match to the constant primer or identifier. COPE v1.2.5 was used to merge the high-quality paired reads, and each unique nucleotide sequence was defined as a clonotype. MiTCR v1.1 was used to align clonotypes to the IMGT TRBV, TRBD and TRBJ reference segments. Analysis was restricted to V-J combinations with a frequency above 0.0001, which covered roughly 99% of repertoires. A TCS score was defined as the ratio between F50 (clonal expansion) and ExV (chaos), using BLOSUM62-based TCRdist between CDR3 peptides within each V-J. Welch's t-statistics and random forest reduced 514 V-J features to under 15, which were used in a naive Bayes classifier (R e1071). TCRdb itself trimmed the public reads at Q25 with fastp, ran MiXCR and retained productive beta chains. Each entry merges the rows of one CDR3 protein and shows their most common DNA and genes. These V and J calls rely on TCRdb rather than the paper's analysis. The sample table holds under 650,000 distinct CDR3 sequences, of which roughly 16% were seen once. Over 3.5% of the sample belongs to the ten largest clones.

Stable Graves' hyperthyroidism was defined as no progression to ophthalmopathy during 18 months of follow-up. Hyperthyroidism patients were aged 18 to 65 years and newly diagnosed, with disease duration of less than 2 months. Any patient with an uncontrolled infection, another autoimmune disease, pregnancy or lactation was excluded. Clinical symptoms, serum thyroxine and TRAb, thyroid ultrasound, and orbital computed tomography formed the basis for the diagnoses. Ficoll-Paque density gradient centrifugation was used to isolate PBMCs from around 9.1 ml of fresh peripheral blood. Total RNA was extracted using Trizol reagent, and RNA quality was assessed on an Agilent 2100 Bioanalyzer.

This receptor chain uses TRBV7-9 and TRBJ2-1; TRBD2 agrees with 7 junctional bases. This clonotype was obtained from a woman in her twenties or thirties with Graves' hyperthyroidism. The specimen was blood. The CDR3 here reads CASSLAGGRGLKDEQFF. The DNA reads TGTGCCAGCAGCTTAGCGGGCGGGAGAGGTCTTAAAGATGAGCAGTTCTTC.